The clone carrying this TCR beta chain was recorded a few times. A single record per CDR3 protein comes from TCRdb applying MiXCR to the RT-PCR reads. The data show 550,000 to 750,000 distinct CDR3 sequences, 12% to 15% seen once. The germline gives CDR1 SGHAT, CDR2 FQNNGV. V dropped 0 bases and J dropped 2 bases, with 11 bases sitting between them. The CDR3 has 15 residues. This sequence joins TRBV11-2 and TRBJ2-7; D not resolved. The receptor's source is a female donor in good health, serving as a healthy control. The sample was memory CD4+ T cells from blood. CDR3: CASSLEFSEPYEQYF. The DNA for the CDR3 is TGTGCCAGCAGCTTAGAGTTTTCGGAACCCTACGAGCAGTACTTC.